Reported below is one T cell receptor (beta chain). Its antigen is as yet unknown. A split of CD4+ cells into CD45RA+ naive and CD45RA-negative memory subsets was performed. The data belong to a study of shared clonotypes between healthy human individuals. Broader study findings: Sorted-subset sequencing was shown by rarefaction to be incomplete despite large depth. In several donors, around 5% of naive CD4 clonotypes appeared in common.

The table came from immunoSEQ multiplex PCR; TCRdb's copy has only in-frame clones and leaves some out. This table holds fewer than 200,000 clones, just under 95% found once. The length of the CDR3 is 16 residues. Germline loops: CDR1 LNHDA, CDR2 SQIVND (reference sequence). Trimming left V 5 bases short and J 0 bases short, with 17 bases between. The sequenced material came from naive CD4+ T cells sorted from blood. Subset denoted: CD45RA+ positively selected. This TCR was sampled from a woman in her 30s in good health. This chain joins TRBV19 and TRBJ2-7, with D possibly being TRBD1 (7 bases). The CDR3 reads CASSFLATGRSYEQYF. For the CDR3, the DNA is TGTGCCAGTAGTTTCCTAGCGACAGGGCGCTCCTACGAGCAGTACTTC.